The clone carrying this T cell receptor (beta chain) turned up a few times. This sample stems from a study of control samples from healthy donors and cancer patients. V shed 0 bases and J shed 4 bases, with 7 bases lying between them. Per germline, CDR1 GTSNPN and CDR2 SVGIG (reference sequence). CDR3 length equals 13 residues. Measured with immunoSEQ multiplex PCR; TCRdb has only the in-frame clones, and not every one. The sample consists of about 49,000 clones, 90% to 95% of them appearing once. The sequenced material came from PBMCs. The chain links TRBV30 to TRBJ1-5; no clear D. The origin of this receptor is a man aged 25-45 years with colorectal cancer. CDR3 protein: CAWSVAQNQPQHF. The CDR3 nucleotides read TGTGCCTGGAGTGTAGCCCAAAATCAGCCCCAGCATTTT.